This TCR beta chain is drawn from a study of shared clonotypes between healthy human individuals. Study results and limitations: With a handful of donors compared, around 5% of naive CD4 clonotypes were shared.

This clone was found once. The target antigen is unknown. The table came from immunoSEQ multiplex PCR; TCRdb's copy has only in-frame clones and leaves some out. The repertoire holds about 960,000 clones, 76% seen once, with roughly 1.5% in the top ten. The germline V and J ends were trimmed by 2 bases and 6 bases, with 18 bases remaining between them. The CDR3 loop spans 15 amino acids. Germline loops: CDR1 SGDLS, CDR2 YYNGEE. This chain connects TRBV9 to TRBJ2-7; weak D call: TRBD1 (6 bases). The sequence came from a man aged 18-30 years in good health. The specimen sequenced was memory CD4+ T cells sorted from blood. Noted subset: CD45RA-negative fraction. CDR3 sequence (DNA): TGTGCCAGCAGCGTTACAGGGATCTACTCCGCCGAGCAGTACTTC. Amino acids: CASSVTGIYSAEQYF.